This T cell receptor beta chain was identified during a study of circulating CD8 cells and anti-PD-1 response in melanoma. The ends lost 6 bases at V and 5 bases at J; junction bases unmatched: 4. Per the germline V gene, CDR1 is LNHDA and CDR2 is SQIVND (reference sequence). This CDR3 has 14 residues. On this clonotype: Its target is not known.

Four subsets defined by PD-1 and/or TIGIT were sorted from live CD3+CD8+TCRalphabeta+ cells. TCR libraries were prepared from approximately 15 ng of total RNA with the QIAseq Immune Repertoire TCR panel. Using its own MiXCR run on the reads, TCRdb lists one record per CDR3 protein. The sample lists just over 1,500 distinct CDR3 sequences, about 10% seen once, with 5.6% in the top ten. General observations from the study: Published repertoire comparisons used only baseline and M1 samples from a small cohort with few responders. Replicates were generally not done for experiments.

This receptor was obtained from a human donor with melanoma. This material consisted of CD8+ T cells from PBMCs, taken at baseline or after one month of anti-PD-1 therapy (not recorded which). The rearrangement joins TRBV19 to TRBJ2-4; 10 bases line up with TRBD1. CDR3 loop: CASSWTGGENIQYF. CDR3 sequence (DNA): TGTGCCAGTAGCTGGACAGGGGGTGAAAACATTCAGTACTTC.